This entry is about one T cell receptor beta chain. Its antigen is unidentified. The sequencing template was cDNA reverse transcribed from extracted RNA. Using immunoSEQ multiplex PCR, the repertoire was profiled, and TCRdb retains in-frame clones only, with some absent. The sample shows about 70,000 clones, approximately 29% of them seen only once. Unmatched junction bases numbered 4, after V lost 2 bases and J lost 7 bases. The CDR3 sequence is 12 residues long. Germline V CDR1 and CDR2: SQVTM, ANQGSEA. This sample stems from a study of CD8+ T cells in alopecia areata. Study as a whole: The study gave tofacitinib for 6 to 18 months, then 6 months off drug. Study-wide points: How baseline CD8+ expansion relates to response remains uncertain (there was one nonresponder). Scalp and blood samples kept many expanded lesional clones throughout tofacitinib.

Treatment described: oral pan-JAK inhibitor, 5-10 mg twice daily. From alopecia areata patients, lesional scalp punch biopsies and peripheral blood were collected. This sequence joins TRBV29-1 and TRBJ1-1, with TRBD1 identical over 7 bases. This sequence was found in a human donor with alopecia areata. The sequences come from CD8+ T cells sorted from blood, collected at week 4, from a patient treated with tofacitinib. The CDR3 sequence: CSVETRQGEAFF. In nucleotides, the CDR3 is TGCAGCGTTGAAACACGACAGGGTGAAGCTTTCTTT.